The source of this T cell receptor (beta chain) is a study of control samples from healthy donors and cancer patients. The data were produced by immunoSEQ multiplex PCR, yet TCRdb's version contains in-frame clones alone and is incomplete. The sample includes over 150,000 clones, around 94% of them seen just once. The CDR3 is 11 residues long. CDR1 is MNHEY and CDR2 is SVGAGI in the germline V gene. Between the trimmed V and J ends, which lost 8 bases and 12 bases, there was a span of 16 bases. This TCR derives from a woman aged 18-30 years in good health. The J gene is TRBJ2-5, the V gene TRBV6-5; maybe TRBD1 (6 bases). The material sequenced was blood. CDR3 sequence: CASGLGGAEYF. CDR3 bases: TGTGCCAGCGGACTTGGGGGCGCGGAGTACTTC.